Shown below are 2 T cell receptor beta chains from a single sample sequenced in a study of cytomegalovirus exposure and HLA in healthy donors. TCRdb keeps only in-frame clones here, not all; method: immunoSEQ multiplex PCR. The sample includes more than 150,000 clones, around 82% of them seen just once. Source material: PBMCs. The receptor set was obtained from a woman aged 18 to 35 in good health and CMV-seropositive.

The CDR3 region has the DNA TGCAGCGTTGAATCGCGGTCCCGGACAGGGTGGAACTACGAGCAGTACTTC. Its protein is CSVESRSRTGWNYEQYF. This chain connects TRBV29-1 to TRBJ2-7, with TRBD1 matching over 8 bases. Germline assignment: CDR1 SQVTM and CDR2 ANQGSEA. With 2 bases clipped from V and 3 bases from J, the junction kept 15 bases outside the gene matches. This CDR3 region has 17 residues.

The CDR3 nucleotides are TGTGCCAGCAGCGGACTACCGGGACAGGGACATAATATCTATGGCTACACCTTC. This translates into CASSGLPGQGHNIYGYTF. The chain couples TRBV9 to TRBJ1-2, with 9 bases aligning to TRBD1. The CDR3 totals 18 residues. Germline V gives CDR1 SGDLS, CDR2 YYNGEE. J lost 4 bases, V lost 3 bases, and 16 bases had no gene match. Full variable domain (rest looked up from reference TRBV9 and TRBJ1-2): DSGVTQTPKHLITATGQRVTLRCSPRSGDLSVYWYQQSLDQGLQFLIQYYNGEERAKGNILERFSAQQFPDLHSELNLSSLELGDSALYFCASSGLPGQGHNIYGYTFGSGTRLTVV.